This TCR beta chain comes out of a study of T-cell memory formation after mild COVID-19. Germline V gene data show CDR1 as MGHDK and CDR2 as SYGVNS. The CDR3 runs 19 residues. The V gene lost 2 bases and the J gene lost 0 bases, with 21 bases spanning the gap. This clonotype came up many times. TCRdb reprocessed the 5' RACE reads with MiXCR, giving one entry per CDR3 protein. The sample yields approximately 30,000 distinct CDR3 sequences, approximately 7.7% seen once. Sequencing was performed on PBMCs or a T cell subset sorted from them (not recorded which). V gene TRBV25-1 combines with J gene TRBJ2-3; a weak D match, TRBD1 (6 bases). This receptor was taken from a man younger than 30 who had mild COVID-19 (a few samples of this study predate the infection). Cell type and time point are not known. CDR3 loop: CASSEEFTGTPVSTDTQYF. CDR3 nucleotide sequence: TGTGCCAGCAGTGAAGAATTTACCGGGACACCTGTTAGCACAGATACGCAGTATTTT.